Shown below are 25 T cell receptor beta chains from a single sample sequenced in a study of response to subunit inactivated influenza vaccine. TCRdb re-derived calls from the RT-PCR reads in MiXCR, one entry per CDR3 protein. Of about 620,000 distinct CDR3 sequences listed, approximately 10% were seen once; the top ten hold roughly 10%. This specimen consisted of PBMCs from blood, obtained on the day of vaccination. The receptor source for this set is a man aged 50 to 60 who received an inactivated influenza vaccine.

This clonotype occurred many times. V usage is TRBV29-1 and J usage is TRBJ2-1, with TRBD1 matching over 8 bases. Looked up from germline, CDR1 is SQVTM and CDR2 is ANQGSEA. The CDR3 contains 12 residues. Unmatched junction bases numbered 2, after V lost 5 bases and J lost 5 bases. CDR3 nucleotide sequence: TGCAGCGTTAGACAGGGGAACAATGAGCAGTTCTTC. As protein: CSVRQGNNEQFF.

At least ten counts were recorded for this clonotype. This chain links TRBV24-1 with TRBJ2-2; 7 bases are shared with TRBD2. The CDR3 is 16 residues long. Trimming took 5 bases from V and 6 from J; bases not matched to a gene: 11. Germline V gives CDR1 KGHDR, CDR2 SFDVKD. Written as DNA, the CDR3 is TGTGCCACCAGTGCCCCGGGGAGGGGTAACGCCGGGGAGCTGTTTTTT. It encodes CATSAPGRGNAGELFF.

This clonotype has a handful of counts. V usage is TRBV7-9 and J usage is TRBJ2-1; 7 bases line up with TRBD2. CDR3 length: 15 amino acids. V trimming: 5 bases; J trimming: 2 bases; junction bases outside the gene matches: 6. Looked up from germline, CDR1 is SEHNR and CDR2 is FQNEAQ (reference sequence). The CDR3 DNA follows: TGTGCCAGCAGCGTAACCGGGACTACCTACAATGAGCAGTTCTTC. Residues: CASSVTGTTYNEQFF.

This chain uses TRBV11-2 with TRBJ2-3, with 7 bases that match TRBD2. Per the germline V gene, CDR1 is SGHAT and CDR2 is FQNNGV. J gave up 0 bases and V 4 bases, and 10 bases lay outside the gene matches. The CDR3 length is 17 residues. The CDR3: CASSSNLQRGSTDTQYF. The DNA for the CDR3 is TGTGCCAGCAGCTCCAACCTCCAGCGGGGTAGCACAGATACGCAGTATTTT.

This clonotype was found a few times. The J gene is TRBJ2-1, the V gene TRBV7-3, with D perhaps matching TRBD1 (5 bases). Germline CDR1 reads SGHTA; CDR2 reads FQGTGA. The CDR3 is made up of 15 amino acids. V lost 5 bases and J 4 bases, leaving 15 bases between the germline ends. The CDR3 nucleotides read TGTGCCAGCAGCCCCCAGGGTCCAGCTTACAATGAGCAGTTCTTC. Protein product: CASSPQGPAYNEQFF.

This clonotype has more than one count but fewer than ten. This sequence joins TRBV7-8 and TRBJ2-5, with 10 bases matching TRBD2. Germline CDR1 and CDR2: SGHVS and FQNEAQ. CDR3 length equals 20 residues. J gave up 5 bases and V 2 bases, and 20 bases lay outside the gene matches. As DNA, the CDR3 is TGTGCCAGCAGCTTAAACCCCCGTCGGTTTAGCGGGAGGTCAGAGGAGACCCAGTACTTC. Translation: CASSLNPRRFSGRSEETQYF.

This clonotype appeared a few times. V and J are TRBV6-5 and TRBJ1-1; D gene ambiguous. Looked up from germline, CDR1 is MNHEY and CDR2 is SVGAGI. The CDR3 is made up of 13 amino acids. V lost 6 bases and J lost 6, with 14 bases in between. The CDR3 protein is CASRSSILAEAFF. The CDR3 DNA sequence: TGTGCCAGCAGGTCCTCTATACTCGCTGAAGCTTTCTTT.

This clonotype was counted between two and nine times. The genes are TRBV2 and TRBJ2-1; D not certain. This CDR3 is 11 amino acids long. V was shortened by 5 bases and J by 12 bases, with 11 bases between the two germline ends. Germline CDR1 SNHLY, CDR2 FYNNEI. The CDR3 loop reads CASSTHQVQFF. CDR3 bases: TGTGCCAGCAGTACCCATCAGGTGCAGTTCTTC.

There are a few counts of this clonotype. The chain couples TRBV5-1 to TRBJ2-2; 8 bases match TRBD1. In germline, CDR1 is SGHRS, CDR2 YFSETQ. This CDR3 region has 16 residues. Unmatched junction bases numbered 8, after V lost 4 bases and J lost 3 bases. This CDR3 reads CASSVTGEKDTGELFF. The CDR3 DNA sequence: TGCGCCAGCAGCGTGACAGGGGAAAAGGACACCGGGGAGCTGTTTTTT. The whole variable domain, remainder taken from reference TRBV5-1 and TRBJ2-2, is KAGVTQTPRYLIKTRGQQVTLSCSPISGHRSVSWYQQTPGQGLQFLFEYFSETQRNKGNFPGRFSGRQFSNSRSEMNVSTLELGDSALYLCASSVTGEKDTGELFFGEGSRLTVL.

This clonotype was observed a few times. The rearrangement links TRBV11-2 to TRBJ2-1; 8 nucleotides match TRBD2. Germline V lookup: CDR1 SGHAT, CDR2 FQNNGV. There are 17 residues in the CDR3. Losses at the gene ends were 0 bases for V and 8 bases for J; bases not matched to a gene: 12. Here the CDR3 reads CASSLEAGGNLGDEQFF. The DNA of the CDR3 is TGTGCCAGCAGCTTAGAGGCGGGGGGTAACCTAGGGGATGAGCAGTTCTTC.

This clonotype was observed a handful of times. The gene calls are TRBV5-1 and TRBJ1-4; 8 bases agree with TRBD1. Germline CDR1 is SGHRS and CDR2 is YFSETQ. The CDR3 is 14 amino acids. J was trimmed by 6 bases and V by 5 bases; bases with no gene match: 6. In DNA, the CDR3 is TGCGCCAGCAGGCCCGGGACAGGACATGAAAAACTGTTTTTT. It codes for CASRPGTGHEKLFF.

J is TRBJ2-3 and V is TRBV20-1; 9 positions match TRBD2. Germline loops: CDR1 DFQATT, CDR2 SNEGSKA (reference sequence). The trim removed 2 bases at V and 4 bases at J, leaving 13 bases unmatched. The CDR3 loop spans 17 amino acids. Written as DNA, the CDR3 is TGCAGTGCTAGACCATCTAGCGGGATTCGAGGGCCAGATACGCAGTATTTT. This encodes CSARPSSGIRGPDTQYF.

This clonotype has ten or more counts. The genes are TRBV28 and TRBJ2-7, with TRBD2 as a possible D gene (5 bases). V gave up 7 bases and J gave up 2 bases, with 15 bases separating them. This CDR3 has 14 amino acids. Germline V gives CDR1 MDHEN, CDR2 SYDVKM. The CDR3 is CASIPSGGPYEQYF. The CDR3, as DNA: TGTGCCAGCATCCCCAGCGGTGGACCCTACGAGCAGTACTTC.

This clonotype came up a few times. V usage is TRBV4-2 and J usage is TRBJ2-1; tentatively, D is TRBD1 (6 bases). The V end lost 0 bases, the J end lost 8 bases, and 17 bases lay between the germline ends. Germline V gene sequence: CDR1 LGHNA, CDR2 YNFKEQ. CDR3 length: 16 residues. DNA of the CDR3: TGTGCCAGCAGCCAAGATACGATCCCAAGGGGGTATGAGCAGTTCTTC. Amino acids: CASSQDTIPRGYEQFF.

This clonotype has more than one count but fewer than ten. The gene calls are TRBV7-9 and TRBJ1-4, with D unresolved. This CDR3 contains 16 residues. Germline V gives CDR1 SEHNR, CDR2 FQNEAQ (reference sequence). Trimming left V 5 bases short and J 7 bases short, with 20 bases between. The CDR3 nucleotides read TGTGCCAGCAGCCCTGAACGGGCAAAACAAGGTGAAAAACTGTTTTTT. It translates to CASSPERAKQGEKLFF.

The genes are TRBV15 and TRBJ2-1, with 10 bases that match TRBD2. The CDR3 length is 15 residues. The J segment lost 8 bases and the V segment lost 1 base, leaving 5 bases of the junction unmatched. CDR1 is LNHNV and CDR2 is YYDKDF in the germline V gene (reference sequence). CDR3 DNA: TGTGCCACCAGCAGAGCGTCTAGCGGGGGTGATGAGCAGTTCTTC. Translating it yields CATSRASSGGDEQFF.

The chain uses TRBV4-2 and TRBJ2-3; tentatively, D is TRBD1 (6 bases). V dropped 3 bases and J dropped 0 bases, with 16 bases sitting between them. The CDR3 loop spans 17 amino acids. Germline V gene data show CDR1 as LGHNA and CDR2 as YNFKEQ. The CDR3 nucleotides read TGTGCCAGCAGCCATCTCTTGGGGGCCGCTAGCACAGATACGCAGTATTTT. This encodes CASSHLLGAASTDTQYF.

This clonotype was seen at least ten times. The chain links TRBV4-1 to TRBJ1-1, with a weak D call TRBD1 (5 bases). Trimming stripped 0 bases from V and 6 bases from J, with 14 bases between. The CDR3 extends over 15 amino acids. Germline CDR1 reads MGHRA; CDR2 reads YSYEKL. CDR3 residues: CASSQEGQGGSEAFF. The CDR3, as DNA: TGCGCCAGCAGCCAAGAAGGGCAGGGAGGGTCTGAAGCTTTCTTT.

This clonotype has ten or more counts. The chain carries TRBV18 and TRBJ1-2; tentative D call: TRBD1 (6 bases). V lost 5 bases and J 1 base, leaving 14 bases between the germline ends. The V gene's germline CDR1 is KGHSH and CDR2 LQKENI. CDR3 length: 15 amino acids. CDR3 protein: CASSTTGLNNYGYTF. CDR3 sequence (DNA): TGTGCCAGCTCAACCACAGGGCTCAATAACTATGGCTACACCTTC.

The V and J genes are TRBV2 and TRBJ2-5; TRBD1 matches at 7 bases. V shed 7 bases and J 5 bases; nucleotides not matched to a gene: 13. The CDR3 covers 15 residues. The germline gives CDR1 SNHLY, CDR2 FYNNEI. CDR3 residues: CASNRAPTGYETQYF. CDR3 sequence (DNA): TGTGCCAGCAACAGGGCCCCGACAGGGTACGAGACCCAGTACTTC.

This clonotype was seen a handful of times. The rearrangement joins TRBV5-1 to TRBJ2-1; D could derive from TRBD1 or TRBD2 (5 bases each). The CDR3 extends over 14 amino acids. The V gene lost 4 bases and the J gene lost 5 bases, with 13 bases spanning the gap. Germline CDR1 is SGHRS and CDR2 is YFSETQ. The CDR3 bases are TGCGCCAGCAGCCCCGGGACGATCGACAATGAGCAGTTCTTC. This translates into CASSPGTIDNEQFF.

This clonotype has ten or more counts. The chain uses TRBV9 and TRBJ2-3; perhaps TRBD1 as D (6 bases). Germline V gene lookup returns CDR1 SGDLS and CDR2 YYNGEE. Trimming cost V 2 bases and J 4 bases, with 8 bases left between them. The CDR3 has 13 amino acids. CDR3 in DNA: TGTGCCAGCAGCGTCAACAGGGCAGATACGCAGTATTTT. Translation: CASSVNRADTQYF. The whole variable domain, remainder taken from reference TRBV9 and TRBJ2-3, is DSGVTQTPKHLITATGQRVTLRCSPRSGDLSVYWYQQSLDQGLQFLIQYYNGEERAKGNILERFSAQQFPDLHSELNLSSLELGDSALYFCASSVNRADTQYFGPGTRLTVL.

This clonotype showed up just a few times. The V gene is TRBV5-1, the J gene TRBJ2-5; 10 bases fit TRBD2. With V trimmed by 3 bases and J by 5 bases, 10 bases remained unmatched. The CDR3 has 16 amino acids. Looked up from germline, CDR1 is SGHRS and CDR2 is YFSETQ. The CDR3 nucleotides are TGCGCCAGCAGCTCACCTAGCGGGAGAGGTGTGGAGACCCAGTACTTC. Translated, it gives CASSSPSGRGVETQYF.

V usage is TRBV20-1 and J usage is TRBJ1-2; 8 positions agree with TRBD1. This CDR3 contains 14 residues. Germline V lookup: CDR1 DFQATT, CDR2 SNEGSKA (reference sequence). V lost 4 bases to trimming and J lost 4 bases; unmatched junction nucleotides: 8. The DNA for the CDR3 is TGCAGTGCTACGGTCAGGGGGCGCGCCTATGGCTACACCTTC. Translated, it gives CSATVRGRAYGYTF.

The chain uses TRBV2 and TRBJ2-7, with D perhaps matching TRBD2 (6 bases). The CDR3 sequence is 15 residues long. Per germline, CDR1 SNHLY and CDR2 FYNNEI. V was pared by 7 bases and J by 3 bases, with 19 bases between. CDR3 sequence: CASMAGSELVYEQYF. CDR3 nucleotides: TGTGCCAGCATGGCGGGAAGCGAACTAGTCTACGAGCAGTACTTC.